The TCR beta chain described here comes from a study of vaccination and CD4 T cells after COVID-19. The CDR3 spans 16 residues. V lost 0 bases, J lost 1 base, and 15 bases lay in between. Germline CDR1 reads DFQATT; CDR2 reads SNEGSKA (reference sequence). This sample's time point: late sampling 161 to 241 days after vaccination in a few convalescent patients. Documented treatment: approximately 11-day PBMC culture with coronavirus spike peptide pools or control peptides (ViraFEST assay). TCR sequencing followed the expansion of antigen-specific T cells with peptide pools in ViraFEST. After being plated at some 2 million per well, PBMCs were cultured with approximately 9.9 IU/ml IL-2 and approximately 9.6 ug/ml peptide pools. Cultured CD4+ T cell DNA was sequenced using the Oncomine TCR Beta short-read assay. TCRdb itself ran the PCR reads through MiXCR, one entry per CDR3 protein. The sample consists of around 25,000 distinct CDR3 sequences, 30% of them appearing once.

Comment on this clonotype: Its specificity is unknown.

The sequences come from CD4+ T cells from blood, cultured in vitro, collected about 7 months after SARS-CoV-2 vaccination. The genes are TRBV20-1 and TRBJ2-5; D is uncertain. The source is a human donor who had recovered from COVID-19. CDR3 region: CSARDRHAGVQETQYF. In DNA, the CDR3 is TGCAGTGCTAGAGATCGACACGCTGGTGTCCAAGAGACCCAGTACTTC.